Below, 15 T cell receptor beta chains from the same sample are listed, as sequenced in a study of blood T cell repertoires in COVID-19. Assay used: immunoSEQ multiplex PCR; TCRdb lists only in-frame clones, some missing. The sample records 150,000 to 200,000 clones, approximately 91% being singletons. Sequenced sample: peripheral blood. These receptors originate from a man between 65 and 79 years old with active or convalescent COVID-19.

The chain links TRBV13 to TRBJ1-2; D is unresolved. Trimming cost V 3 bases and J 2 bases, with 13 bases left between them. CDR1 PRHDT and CDR2 FYEKMQ come from the germline V gene (reference sequence). The CDR3 runs 15 residues. CDR3 coding DNA: TGTGCCAGCAGCTTCGACCGGGGAGTAAACTATGGCTACACCTTC. Protein sequence: CASSFDRGVNYGYTF. The full variable domain, in which reference TRBV13 and TRBJ1-2 provide the parts outside the CDR3, is AAGVIQSPRHLIKEKRETATLKCYPIPRHDTVYWYQQGPGQDPQFLISFYEKMQSDKGSIPDRFSAQQFSDYHSELNMSSLELGDSALYFCASSFDRGVNYGYTFGSGTRLTVV.

In this sample, this clone turned up once. This chain links TRBV25-1 with TRBJ2-5, with a weak D call TRBD1 (6 bases). In germline, CDR1 is MGHDK, CDR2 SYGVNS. V was cut by 4 bases and J by 1 base, with 13 bases left in between. This CDR3 comprises 15 residues. CDR3 residues: CASSVIGQLQETQYF. CDR3 bases: TGTGCCAGCAGTGTCATAGGACAGCTCCAAGAGACCCAGTACTTC. Variable domain in full (rest from reference TRBV25-1 and TRBJ2-5): EADIYQTPRYLVIGTGKKITLECSQTMGHDKMYWYQQDPGMELHLIHYSYGVNSTEKGDLSSESTVSRIRTEHFPLTLESARPSHTSQYLCASSVIGQLQETQYFGPGTRLLVL.

The chain employs TRBV7-2 and TRBJ2-1; 8 bases align to TRBD1. Germline trimming cut 5 bases from V and 2 bases from J; bases unmatched to any gene: 5. The CDR3 is 15 amino acids. Germline values: CDR1 SGHTA, CDR2 FQGNSA. In nucleotides, the CDR3 is TGTGCCAGCAGCCACCGACAGGGGCCCTACAATGAGCAGTTCTTC. This encodes CASSHRQGPYNEQFF.

CDR3 DNA sequence: TGTGCCAGCAGTACGGGGATTGAAGCTTTCTTT. Protein: CASSTGIEAFF. The rearrangement links TRBV25-1 to TRBJ1-1; D unresolved. CDR3 length: 11 amino acids. V was cut by 5 bases and J by 7 bases, with 8 bases left in between. Germline assignment: CDR1 MGHDK and CDR2 SYGVNS.

This chain joins TRBV2 and TRBJ2-1; TRBD2 agrees at 8 bases. The CDR3 covers 15 residues. Per germline, CDR1 SNHLY and CDR2 FYNNEI. The J segment lost 2 bases and the V segment lost 2 bases, leaving 2 bases of the junction unmatched. Written as DNA, the CDR3 is TGTGCCAGCAGTGAAAGACTAGCGCCCTACAATGAGCAGTTCTTC. Translating it yields CASSERLAPYNEQFF.

This chain joins TRBV7-9 and TRBJ2-5, with a possible D match to TRBD1 (6 bases). Germline lookup yields CDR1 SEHNR and CDR2 FQNEAQ (reference sequence). The CDR3 contains 14 residues. With 4 bases removed from V and 9 bases from J, the gap between germline ends came to 18 bases. CDR3 loop: CASSSDRRTGSQYF. For the CDR3, the DNA is TGTGCCAGCAGCTCAGACAGGAGGACGGGGTCCCAGTACTTC.

The rearrangement joins TRBV6-1 to TRBJ1-5, with D uncertain. Between the trimmed V and J ends, which lost 2 bases and 6 bases, there was a span of 8 bases. The germline CDR1 and CDR2 sequences are MNHNS and SASEGT. The CDR3 runs to 13 residues. In nucleotides, the CDR3 is TGTGCCAGCAGTGAATTATCCGGTCAGCCCCAGCATTTT. It codes for CASSELSGQPQHF.

V gene TRBV21-1 combines with J gene TRBJ2-5; TRBD2, the table's D call, was not compared with the DNA. TRBV21-1 is flagged as a pseudogene. The CDR3 sequence is 17 residues long. CDR3 bases: TGTGCCAGCAGCAAAGTCTCTAGCGGGGGTTCTCAAGAGACCCAGTACTTC. Translating it yields CASSKVSSGGSQETQYF.

This clone has a handful of counts. The chain has TRBV15 and TRBJ2-1; D is perhaps TRBD1 (6 bases). Trimming removed 5 bases at V and 5 bases at J, with 10 bases between. The CDR3 has 13 amino acids. Looked up from germline, CDR1 is LNHNV and CDR2 is YYDKDF (reference sequence). CDR3 sequence (DNA): TGTGCCACCAGCGGACGACAGGACAATGAGCAGTTCTTC. It encodes CATSGRQDNEQFF.

The chain recombines TRBV7-9 with TRBJ2-2, with D maybe TRBD1 (5 bases). Germline assignment: CDR1 SEHNR and CDR2 FQNEAQ (reference sequence). V lost 4 bases to trimming and J lost 7 bases, with 16 bases between them. The CDR3 loop spans 15 amino acids. The DNA for the CDR3 is TGTGCCAGCAGCTCCCTTCAGGGATTTGGCGGGGAGCTGTTTTTT. Its protein product is CASSSLQGFGGELFF.

The chain is built from TRBV5-1 and TRBJ2-3; maybe TRBD2 (6 bases). The CDR3 totals 15 residues. Trimming left V 2 bases short and J 4 bases short, with 14 bases between. Per germline, CDR1 SGHRS and CDR2 YFSETQ. CDR3 nucleotide sequence: TGCGCCAGCAGCTTTGGGGGACTTTTGGCAGATACGCAGTATTTT. Encoded protein: CASSFGGLLADTQYF.

The CDR3 coding sequence is TGTGCCAGCAGCCAAGTGAGCGTCGAGCAGTACTTC. Protein product: CASSQVSVEQYF. The chain is built from TRBV3-1 (or the pseudogene TRBV3-2) and TRBJ2-7; D unresolved. This CDR3 spans 12 amino acids. Germline assignment: CDR1 LGHDT and CDR2 YNNKEL (reference sequence). V gave up 1 base and J gave up 6 bases, with 7 bases separating them.

This chain connects TRBV4-2 to TRBJ1-3; D may be TRBD1 (6 bases). Trimming took off 1 base at V and 0 bases at J, with 10 bases between the two ends. The CDR3 loop spans 16 amino acids. The germline V gene has CDR1 LGHNA and CDR2 YNFKEQ. CDR3 in amino acids: CASSQGQDFSGNTIYF. CDR3 DNA: TGTGCCAGCAGCCAAGGACAGGATTTCTCTGGAAACACCATATATTTT.

The rearrangement uses TRBV5-5 and TRBJ2-2, with D perhaps TRBD2 (5 bases). The CDR3 is 13 amino acids. Germline CDR1 and CDR2: SGHKS and YYEKEE (reference sequence). Deletions cut 0 bases from V and 8 bases from J, with 8 bases between. CDR3 in DNA: TGTGCCAGCAGCTTGGACGGGATGGGGGAGCTGTTTTTT. Translation gives CASSLDGMGELFF. Full variable domain (rest looked up from reference TRBV5-5 and TRBJ2-2): DAGVTQSPTHLIKTRGQQVTLRCSPISGHKSVSWYQQVLGQGPQFIFQYYEKEERGRGNFPDRFSARQFPNYSSELNVNALLLGDSALYLCASSLDGMGELFFGEGSRLTVL.

CDR3 residues: CASSKDGGPYEQYF. CDR3 nucleotide sequence: TGTGCCAGCAGCAAGGACGGGGGGCCCTACGAGCAGTACTTC. The gene calls are TRBV5-4 and TRBJ2-7; tentative D call: TRBD2 (7 bases). CDR1 and CDR2 (germline): SGHNT, YYREEE (reference sequence). There are 14 residues in the CDR3. V gave up 4 bases and J gave up 2 bases, with 13 bases separating them.